These 18 T cell receptor beta chains originate from one sample sequenced in a study of cytomegalovirus exposure and HLA in healthy donors. This PCR relied on a set of 60 Vbeta primers and 13 Jbeta primers. TCRdb's copy holds only in-frame clones and misses some; the assay was immunoSEQ multiplex PCR. This sample's clone table lists fewer than 200,000 clones. The material sequenced was PBMCs. The origin of the receptors is a man between 25 and 39 years old in good health and CMV-seronegative.

The rearrangement links TRBV5-5 to TRBJ1-2; TRBD1 matches 9 bases. With V trimmed by 5 bases and J by 2 bases, 7 bases remained unmatched. Germline CDR1 reads SGHKS; CDR2 reads YYEKEE (reference sequence). The CDR3 covers 15 residues. The CDR3 nucleotides read TGTGCCAGCAGTCCCGGGACAGGGAGCAACTATGGCTACACCTTC. The encoded protein is CASSPGTGSNYGYTF.

The V and J genes are TRBV11-2 and TRBJ1-5; D might be TRBD1 (5 bases). The germline V and J ends were trimmed by 4 bases and 5 bases, with 12 bases remaining between them. From germline, CDR1 is SGHAT and CDR2 FQNNGV. The CDR3 is 14 residues long. The CDR3 region is CASSSTVPDQPQHF. Written as DNA, the CDR3 is TGTGCCAGCAGCTCGACAGTTCCTGATCAGCCCCAGCATTTT.

This chain connects TRBV19 to TRBJ1-1, with 11 bases fitting TRBD1. V lost 6 bases to trimming and J lost 6 bases; unmatched junction nucleotides: 12. Germline CDR1 and CDR2: LNHDA and SQIVND (reference sequence). This CDR3 spans 16 amino acids. CDR3 sequence reads: CASRTGTGGLSAEAFF. The CDR3 DNA sequence: TGTGCCAGTAGGACCGGGACAGGGGGGCTCTCCGCTGAAGCTTTCTTT. The full variable domain, its missing parts supplied by reference TRBV19 and TRBJ1-1, is DGGITQSPKYLFRKEGQNVTLSCEQNLNHDAMYWYRQDPGQGLRLIYYSQIVNDFQKGDIAEGYSVSREKKESFPLTVTSAQKNPTAFYLCASRTGTGGLSAEAFFGQGTRLTVV.

The chain uses TRBV7-8 and TRBJ1-1; TRBD1 aligns across 7 bases. V trimming: 1 base; J trimming: 4 bases; junction bases outside the gene matches: 3. Germline CDR1 SGHVS, CDR2 FQNEAQ. The CDR3 contains 14 residues. CDR3 in DNA: TGTGCCAGCAGCTTAGTTAGGACAGGCACTGAAGCTTTCTTT. This translates into CASSLVRTGTEAFF. The variable domain in full, with the rest retrieved from reference TRBV7-8 and TRBJ1-1, is GAGVSQSPRYKVAKRGQDVALRCDPISGHVSLFWYQQALGQGPEFLTYFQNEAQLDKSGLPSDRFFAERPEGSVSTLKIQRTQQEDSAVYLCASSLVRTGTEAFFGQGTRLTVV.

The V and J genes are TRBV5-5 and TRBJ1-1; the D gene is possibly TRBD1 (6 bases). The germline CDR1 and CDR2 sequences are SGHKS and YYEKEE (reference sequence). CDR3 length: 16 amino acids. Trimming left V 4 bases short and J 1 base short, with 17 bases between. The CDR3 region has the DNA TGTGCCAGCAGCCCCTTTTTCTCGGGACAGAACACTGAAGCTTTCTTT. The encoded protein is CASSPFFSGQNTEAFF.

The chain recombines TRBV5-6 with TRBJ1-1; a possible D gene is TRBD1 (6 bases). The CDR3 covers 14 residues. V dropped 4 bases and J dropped 7 bases, with 17 bases sitting between them. Germline lookup yields CDR1 SGHDT and CDR2 YYEEEE. CDR3 DNA: TGTGCCAGCAGCCCAACCGGACAGTTGTTTGAAGCTTTCTTT. This gives the protein CASSPTGQLFEAFF.

The chain uses TRBV20-1 and TRBJ1-2; maybe TRBD1 (6 bases). V gave up 6 bases and J gave up 8 bases, with 10 bases separating them. This CDR3 has 10 amino acids. Germline CDR1 is DFQATT and CDR2 is SNEGSKA (reference sequence). The CDR3 spells CSAGGQGYTF. CDR3 sequence (DNA): TGCAGTGCGGGGGGGCAAGGCTACACCTTC.

The chain employs TRBV25-1 and TRBJ1-6, with TRBD1 matching 8 bases. The CDR3 length is 15 residues. V lost 1 base, J lost 7 bases, and 3 bases stayed unmatched. The germline V gene encodes CDR1 MGHDK and CDR2 SYGVNS. CDR3 region: CASSESRTGNSPLHF. As DNA, the CDR3 is TGTGCCAGCAGTGAATCCCGGACAGGGAATTCACCCCTCCACTTT.

As for this clone: Since the CDR3 does not end with the conserved phenylalanine or tryptophan, this likely comes from a read error. Because the CDR3's place on the DNA is in doubt, the DNA is left out and the CDR3 is given as listed by TCRdb. The V and J genes are TRBV27 and TRBJ1-5; whether TRBD1, the table's D call, matches the DNA was not checked. The CDR3 extends over 11 residues, inclusive of both ends. The germline gives CDR1 MNHEY, CDR2 SMNVEV (reference sequence). This CDR3 is CASSFGGQEFL.

This rearrangement joins TRBV11-2 to TRBJ2-7; D is perhaps TRBD1 (6 bases). The germline V gene encodes CDR1 SGHAT and CDR2 FQNNGV. The ends were cut back, 5 bases at V and 3 bases at J, with 8 bases in the middle. This CDR3 has 12 residues. The CDR3 DNA is TGTGCCAGCAGCCCACAGGGCTACGAGCAGTACTTC. Residues: CASSPQGYEQYF.

This chain joins TRBV10-1 and TRBJ1-2; D gene uncertain. Germline V CDR1 and CDR2: WNHNN, SYGVQD (reference sequence). V lost 0 bases and J 0 bases, leaving 14 bases between the germline ends. The CDR3 spans 17 residues. CDR3 amino acids: CASSESKLGSSNYGYTF. Written as DNA, the CDR3 is TGCGCCAGCAGTGAGTCGAAGTTGGGCAGTTCTAACTATGGCTACACCTTC.

The rearrangement joins TRBV4-1 to TRBJ1-2; D may be TRBD1 (6 bases). Germline assignment: CDR1 MGHRA and CDR2 YSYEKL. The CDR3 consists of 16 residues. Between the trimmed V and J ends, which lost 1 base and 1 base, there was a span of 13 bases. CDR3 DNA: TGCGCCAGCAGCCAAGGGGGGCAGGGGCTTAACTATGGCTACACCTTC. Its translation: CASSQGGQGLNYGYTF.

The rearrangement uses TRBV6-4 and TRBJ2-1; D gene ambiguous. CDR1 and CDR2 (germline): MRHNA, SNTAGT. V was shortened by 7 bases and J by 0 bases, with 19 bases between the two germline ends. CDR3 length: 17 amino acids. As DNA, the CDR3 is TGTGCCAGCACTTCCCCCGAGACTCCCGCCTCCTACAATGAGCAGTTCTTC. Translating gives CASTSPETPASYNEQFF.

This chain connects TRBV18 to TRBJ1-2; no definite D call. The CDR3 runs to 15 residues. Trimming took 3 bases from V and 2 from J, leaving 13 bases between them. Germline assignment: CDR1 KGHSH and CDR2 LQKENI. CDR3 nucleotide sequence: TGTGCCAGCTCACCGGGGTGGAGGAACAACTATGGCTACACCTTC. Its translation is CASSPGWRNNYGYTF.

The chain carries TRBV2 and TRBJ2-2; D unresolved. The CDR3 runs to 15 residues. V was pared by 1 base and J by 0 bases, with 6 bases between. CDR1 SNHLY and CDR2 FYNNEI come from the germline V gene. The CDR3 region is CASSEVAANTGELFF. The DNA of the CDR3 is TGTGCCAGCAGTGAAGTGGCTGCGAACACCGGGGAGCTGTTTTTT.

The chain links TRBV4-1 to TRBJ1-3, with D maybe TRBD1 (6 bases). Trimming cost V 8 bases and J 0 bases, with 14 bases left between them. The germline V gene has CDR1 MGHRA and CDR2 YSYEKL. The CDR3 totals 15 residues. The DNA for the CDR3 is TGCGCCAGCGCCCGGGGGGCTCTCTCTGGAAACACCATATATTTT. Residues: CASARGALSGNTIYF.

The chain recombines TRBV13 with TRBJ1-5, with D possibly being TRBD1 (6 bases). The CDR3 runs 14 residues. The V gene lost 2 bases and the J gene lost 6 bases, with 11 bases spanning the gap. CDR1 and CDR2 (germline): PRHDT, FYEKMQ (reference sequence). For the CDR3, the DNA is TGTGCCAGCAGCTTAAACAGGGCCCGTCAGCCCCAGCATTTT. Protein sequence: CASSLNRARQPQHF.

The chain links TRBV11-2 to TRBJ2-3; TRBD1 aligns across 7 bases. Germline V gene data show CDR1 as SGHAT and CDR2 as FQNNGV. The CDR3 runs 14 residues. V trimming: 4 bases; J trimming: 4 bases; junction bases outside the gene matches: 5. The CDR3: CASSYLRGSDTQYF. The CDR3, as DNA: TGTGCCAGCAGCTACCTCAGGGGGTCAGATACGCAGTATTTT.